Only one count was recorded for the clone carrying this T cell receptor (beta chain). Its matching antigen is unknown. The stimulus was an HIV-1 Gag 15-mer peptide pool, around 1.1 ug/peptide/mL. Memory cells lacking CD40L and CD69 with high CD45RO were sorted. Germline V CDR1 and CDR2: GTSNPN, SVGIG (reference sequence). The CDR3 is 13 residues long. V lost 0 bases and J 7 bases, leaving 10 bases between the germline ends. This was the immunoSEQ version 4 assay in survey mode. Produced via immunoSEQ multiplex PCR; TCRdb's table is partial and in-frame only. The sample has around 42,000 clones, roughly 74% seen once. This sample was included in a study of persistence of HIV-infected CD4 T cells. Study-level points and caveats: Within sorted populations, more oligoclonal TCRs accompanied more oligoclonal proviruses.

This TCR derives from an adult man with HIV who was CMV-seropositive. The gene calls are TRBV30 and TRBJ2-1; D ambiguous. The sequencing here drew on CD4+ T cells sorted from PBMCs after approximately 19-hour stimulation, taken from a patient who received antiretroviral therapy. In nucleotides, the CDR3 is TGTGCCTGGAGTGTAGGGAACAGAAATGAGCAGTTCTTC. Translating it yields CAWSVGNRNEQFF.